Below are 14 T cell receptor beta chains sequenced from a single sample in a study of CD8 T cells in ankylosing spondylitis. Study outcomes and limitations: Typical of ankylosing spondylitis blood, it appeared, was a TCR beta motif of fewer than ten highly homologous variants.

For these TCRs, the target antigens are not known. MiXCR, run by TCRdb on the 5' RACE reads, gives a single entry per CDR3 protein. The sample includes 450,000 to 550,000 distinct CDR3 sequences, over 4% seen only once; the top ten take around 3.6%. Sequenced: blood, either unsorted or a sorted T cell fraction (not recorded which). Every receptor here comes from a male donor with ankylosing spondylitis.

V usage is TRBV7-2 and J usage is TRBJ2-6, with unresolved D. This CDR3 has 17 residues. Germline V gives CDR1 SGHTA, CDR2 FQGNSA. V was clipped by 5 bases and J by 0 bases, with 14 bases between them. The CDR3 coding sequence is TGTGCCAGCAGCCTCGCCGGTGGGTACTCTGGGGCCAACGTCCTGACTTTC. The encoded protein is CASSLAGGYSGANVLTF.

This clonotype occurred many times. V gene TRBV20-1 combines with J gene TRBJ2-1; D may be TRBD2 (6 bases). CDR1 is DFQATT, CDR2 SNEGSKA, per germline (reference sequence). The CDR3 spans 13 residues. V lost 7 bases to trimming and J lost 2 bases, with 12 bases between them. The CDR3 is CSGLGGTYNEQFF. CDR3 coding DNA: TGCAGTGGACTAGGAGGGACCTACAATGAGCAGTTCTTC.

A few counts support this clonotype. The V call is TRBV20-1, the J call TRBJ2-1; 12 bases fit TRBD2. The length of the CDR3 is 13 residues. Germline V gives CDR1 DFQATT, CDR2 SNEGSKA (reference sequence). V lost 3 bases, J lost 10 bases, and 4 bases stayed unmatched. The CDR3 loop is CSARTSGGREQFF. CDR3 coding DNA: TGCAGTGCTAGGACTAGCGGGGGCCGGGAGCAGTTCTTC.

This clonotype was seen ten or more times. The chain recombines TRBV7-2 with TRBJ2-7; possibly TRBD1 or TRBD2 for D (6 bases each). Trimming took 6 bases from V and 5 from J, leaving 26 bases between them. Germline V CDR1 and CDR2: SGHTA, FQGNSA. The CDR3 sequence is 17 residues long. Here the CDR3 reads CASRPYLLPGAENEQYF. CDR3 in DNA: TGTGCCAGCAGGCCCTACCTCCTTCCGGGGGCAGAGAACGAGCAGTACTTC.

V is TRBV19 and J is TRBJ2-1; 11 bases map to TRBD2. CDR3 size: 17 residues. The J segment lost 8 bases and the V segment lost 1 base, leaving 10 bases of the junction unmatched. CDR1 and CDR2 from the germline V gene are LNHDA and SQIVND (reference sequence). The CDR3 spells CASSIVGSGGAGDEQFF. CDR3 DNA sequence: TGTGCCAGTAGTATAGTGGGTAGCGGGGGGGCCGGAGATGAGCAGTTCTTC.

The sample holds many counts of this clonotype. The DNA of the CDR3 is TGTGCCAGCAGCTTAGCGGGCATCCTAAATGAGCAGTTCTTC. Its protein is CASSLAGILNEQFF. The genes are TRBV7-8 and TRBJ2-1; D not certain. V lost 0 bases and J lost 7, with 10 bases in between. The CDR3 has 14 residues. Germline CDR1 reads SGHVS; CDR2 reads FQNEAQ. The whole variable domain, remainder taken from reference TRBV7-8 and TRBJ2-1, is GAGVSQSPRYKVAKRGQDVALRCDPISGHVSLFWYQQALGQGPEFLTYFQNEAQLDKSGLPSDRFFAERPEGSVSTLKIQRTQQEDSAVYLCASSLAGILNEQFFGPGTRLTVL.

This clonotype was counted at least ten times. The rearrangement joins TRBV20-1 to TRBJ2-5, with D uncertain. V lost 3 bases to trimming and J lost 1 base, with 9 bases between them. Germline V gene lookup returns CDR1 DFQATT and CDR2 SNEGSKA (reference sequence). The CDR3 consists of 13 residues. Written as DNA, the CDR3 is TGCAGTGCTAGCGGGCTGCCCCAAGAGACCCAGTACTTC. This encodes CSASGLPQETQYF.

In its sample, this clonotype was seen many times. The J gene is TRBJ2-7, the V gene TRBV20-1, with a tentative D call TRBD1 (5 bases). Trimming stripped 3 bases from V and 5 bases from J, with 14 bases between. The CDR3 length is 13 residues. Germline V gives CDR1 DFQATT, CDR2 SNEGSKA (reference sequence). CDR3 coding DNA: TGCAGTGCTAGGGGGCCCCCCGTAGACGAGCAGTACTTC. It specifies CSARGPPVDEQYF.

The V and J genes are TRBV24-1 and TRBJ2-2; the match to TRBD1 covers 11 bases. The germline gives CDR1 KGHDR, CDR2 SFDVKD. This CDR3 is built from 16 residues. The V gene end was trimmed by 3 bases and the J gene end by 5 bases; junction bases not matched to a gene: 4. The CDR3 protein is CATSDRTGGPTGELFF. In DNA form, the CDR3 reads TGTGCCACCAGTGATCGGACAGGGGGCCCAACCGGGGAGCTGTTTTTT.

This clonotype was seen many times. A junction boundary mismatches the germline segment, possibly from a read error. This chain joins TRBV7-2 and TRBJ2-5, with D unresolved. Germline V gene lookup returns CDR1 SGHTA and CDR2 FQGNSA. The CDR3 runs to 11 residues. The CDR3 DNA is TGCGCCAGCAGCTTGCTAGAGACCCAGTACTTC. This gives the protein CASSLLETQYF.

The chain uses TRBV3-1 and TRBJ2-7, with D possibly TRBD2 on 5 matching bases. The V end was cut by 11 bases, the J end by 5 bases, with 25 bases between. Looked up from germline, CDR1 is LGHDT and CDR2 is YNNKEL (reference sequence). The CDR3 sequence is 15 residues long. The CDR3 sequence is CACTQDLTPGDEQYF. CDR3 bases: TGTGCCTGCACCCAAGATCTCACCCCCGGGGACGAGCAGTACTTC.

This clonotype has at least ten counts. This rearrangement joins TRBV29-1 to TRBJ2-5; 8 bases are shared with TRBD1. The germline V gene has CDR1 SQVTM and CDR2 ANQGSEA. The junction had 6 bases not matched to a gene; V was cut back by 8 bases and J by 4 bases. The CDR3 is 12 amino acids. The chain's CDR3 is CSLRTGTETQYF. DNA for the CDR3: TGCAGCCTAAGGACAGGGACAGAGACCCAGTACTTC.

This clonotype has at least ten counts. V and J are TRBV7-2 and TRBJ2-5; the match to TRBD1 covers 8 bases. Trimming took 4 bases from V and 5 from J; bases not matched to a gene: 9. The CDR3 is made up of 15 amino acids. In germline, CDR1 is SGHTA, CDR2 FQGNSA. The CDR3 spells CASSSLDRGRETQYF. CDR3 coding DNA: TGTGCCAGCAGCTCGCTCGACAGGGGCAGGGAGACCCAGTACTTC.

The chain has TRBV7-9 and TRBJ2-7; weak D call: TRBD1 (5 bases). The germline V gene has CDR1 SEHNR and CDR2 FQNEAQ (reference sequence). Trimming took off 0 bases at V and 3 bases at J, with 12 bases between the two ends. This CDR3 is 15 amino acids long. CDR3 residues: CASSLAGWGGYEQYF. DNA for the CDR3: TGTGCCAGCAGCTTAGCGGGGTGGGGCGGCTACGAGCAGTACTTC.